Presented here are 24 T cell receptor beta chains from one specimen sequenced in a study of blood T cell repertoires in COVID-19 (dated by TCRdb to 2020 to 2021). Library preparation used the immunoSEQ multiplex PCR assay. TCRdb re-hosts the immuneACCESS table, in-frame sequences only. Its copies lack some clones; in the studies checked, an unresolved V gene accounts for under half of them, and the cause for the rest is not known. Recorded for this sample are a few hundred thousand clones; approximately 90% of them occurred a single time. The biggest ten clones account for roughly 0.8% of the sample. Material for sequencing was peripheral blood. The receptor set was obtained from a man aged 25-45 years with acute or convalescent COVID-19.

This rearrangement joins TRBV5-5 to TRBJ1-1; possibly TRBD1 for D (5 bases). The CDR3 totals 15 residues. Trimming took 5 bases from V and 2 from J, leaving 16 bases between them. CDR1 is SGHKS, CDR2 YYEKEE, per germline (reference sequence). The CDR3 here is CASRTVNMLNTEAFF. CDR3 nucleotide sequence: TGTGCCAGCAGGACAGTAAATATGCTAAACACTGAAGCTTTCTTT.

V usage is TRBV5-4 and J usage is TRBJ2-1; D not resolved. Germline CDR1 reads SGHNT; CDR2 reads YYREEE (reference sequence). V lost 5 bases, J lost 4 bases, and 4 bases lay in between. CDR3 size: 11 residues. DNA of the CDR3: TGTGCCAGCAGACTATACAATGAGCAGTTCTTC. Encoded protein: CASRLYNEQFF.

The sample holds one count of this clone. The chain links TRBV10-3 to TRBJ2-3; 8 nucleotides agree with TRBD2. The V gene end was trimmed by 6 bases and the J gene end by 3 bases; junction bases not matched to a gene: 8. CDR3 size: 15 residues. In germline, CDR1 is ENHRY, CDR2 SYGVKD. The CDR3 here is CAIRAGRARTDTQYF. The CDR3 bases are TGTGCCATCAGGGCCGGGAGGGCCCGGACAGATACGCAGTATTTT.

Only one count was recorded for this clone. The chain combines TRBV24-1 with TRBJ2-2; D is ambiguous. Trimming took off 6 bases at V and 0 bases at J, with 10 bases between the two ends. CDR3 size: 15 residues. CDR1 is KGHDR and CDR2 is SFDVKD in the germline V gene. CDR3 nucleotide sequence: TGTGCCACCAGTTACAGCAGATCGAACACCGGGGAGCTGTTTTTT. Encoded protein: CATSYSRSNTGELFF.

V gene TRBV7-2 combines with J gene TRBJ1-6; D unclear. V dropped 3 bases and J dropped 7 bases, with 10 bases sitting between them. Germline V CDR1 and CDR2: SGHTA, FQGNSA. The CDR3 covers 14 residues. The CDR3 bases are TGTGCCAGCAGCTTTGGCAACAGAAATTCACCCCTCCACTTT. Protein: CASSFGNRNSPLHF.

In its sample, this clone was seen a few times. Other DNA variants within this sample encode the same CDR3. The chain has TRBV3-1 (or the pseudogene TRBV3-2) and TRBJ1-5, with D perhaps TRBD1 (5 bases). The length of the CDR3 is 18 residues. Germline CDR1 LGHDT, CDR2 YNNKEL (reference sequence). Trimming stripped 0 bases from V and 2 bases from J, with 17 bases between. Written as DNA, the CDR3 is TGTGCCAGCAGCCAAGATCTGTCGGGGGTCAGAGGCAATCAGCCCCAGCATTTT. This translates into CASSQDLSGVRGNQPQHF.

The chain is built from TRBV19 and TRBJ2-7; a possible D gene is TRBD1 (6 bases). There are 11 residues in the CDR3. Germline V gene data show CDR1 as LNHDA and CDR2 as SQIVND (reference sequence). Trimming took 7 bases from V and 3 from J, leaving 7 bases between them. This CDR3 is CASKGDYEQYF. The DNA of the CDR3 is TGTGCCAGTAAGGGGGACTACGAGCAGTACTTC.

Turning to this clone: Within the sample, other DNA sequences also encode this same CDR3. CDR3 nucleotide sequence: TGTGCCAGCAGTTTCGGGCAGGGTAACACTGAAGCTTTCTTT. Translating it yields CASSFGQGNTEAFF. This chain links TRBV28 with TRBJ1-1, with a tentative D call TRBD1 (5 bases). CDR3 length: 14 amino acids. Trimming shortened V by 3 bases and J by 2 bases, and 10 bases separated the two germline ends. Germline lookup yields CDR1 MDHEN and CDR2 SYDVKM.

The chain is built from TRBV28 and TRBJ2-2, with D perhaps matching TRBD2 (5 bases). The CDR3 has 13 amino acids. Germline loops: CDR1 MDHEN, CDR2 SYDVKM. With 7 bases removed from V and 5 bases from J, the gap between germline ends came to 11 bases. The CDR3 is CASTDSGTGELFF. The CDR3 DNA reads as TGTGCCAGCACGGACTCAGGAACCGGGGAGCTGTTTTTT.

The V gene is TRBV3-1 (or the pseudogene TRBV3-2), the J gene TRBJ2-1; the match to TRBD1 covers 8 bases. The CDR3 has 13 residues. Germline lookup yields CDR1 LGHDT and CDR2 YNNKEL (reference sequence). With V trimmed by 1 base and J by 15 bases, 8 bases remained unmatched. CDR3 bases: TGTGCCAGCAGCCAAGGGCAGGGGGCCAGAGGGTTCTTC. This sequence encodes CASSQGQGARGFF.

This rearrangement joins TRBV5-1 to TRBJ2-1; 10 bases map to TRBD2. Germline assignment: CDR1 SGHRS and CDR2 YFSETQ. The trim removed 0 bases at V and 5 bases at J, leaving 2 bases unmatched. This CDR3 region has 15 residues. The CDR3 spells CASSLGTSGNNEQFF. CDR3 DNA: TGCGCCAGCAGCTTGGGGACTAGCGGAAACAATGAGCAGTTCTTC.

The chain links TRBV4-1 to TRBJ2-2; 7 positions match TRBD2. The CDR3 is 16 amino acids. V was clipped by 3 bases and J by 2 bases; unmatched bases: 6. Germline CDR1 and CDR2: MGHRA and YSYEKL. This chain's CDR3 is CASSQRAGTNTGELFF. In DNA, the CDR3 is TGCGCCAGCAGCCAGAGAGCGGGGACCAACACCGGGGAGCTGTTTTTT.

CDR3 coding DNA: TGTGCCAGCAGTGGGAGCAGGAGGATCCATCTTAGCAATCAGCCCCAGCATTTT. Amino acid sequence: CASSGSRRIHLSNQPQHF. The genes are TRBV6-4 and TRBJ1-5; D is unclear. Per the germline V gene, CDR1 is MRHNA and CDR2 is SNTAGT. This CDR3 contains 18 residues. Trimming removed 4 bases at V and 0 bases at J, with 19 bases between.

This clone was observed once. The V and J genes are TRBV14 and TRBJ2-1; 10 positions agree with TRBD2. This CDR3 has 16 residues. Germline trimming cut 4 bases from V and 3 bases from J; bases unmatched to any gene: 6. CDR1 is SGHDN and CDR2 is FVKESK in the germline V gene. The CDR3 protein is CASSLSGGAFYNEQFF. In nucleotides, the CDR3 is TGTGCCAGCAGCCTGAGCGGGGGGGCTTTCTACAATGAGCAGTTCTTC. Drawing the rest from reference TRBV14 and TRBJ2-1, the complete variable domain is EAGVTQFPSHSVIEKGQTVTLRCDPISGHDNLYWYRRVMGKEIKFLLHFVKESKQDESGMPNNRFLAERTGGTYSTLKVQPAELEDSGVYFCASSLSGGAFYNEQFFGPGTRLTVL.

The V gene is TRBV7-9, the J gene TRBJ1-3; weak D call: TRBD1 (5 bases). CDR1 and CDR2 from the germline V gene are SEHNR and FQNEAQ (reference sequence). V lost 3 bases and J 5 bases, leaving 8 bases between the germline ends. The CDR3 is made up of 13 amino acids. The CDR3 loop is CASSLGQRNTIYF. CDR3 bases: TGTGCCAGCAGCTTGGGGCAGAGAAACACCATATATTTT.

The rearrangement links TRBV7-3 to TRBJ2-3; no clear D. The CDR3 contains 15 residues. Germline V CDR1 and CDR2: SGHTA, FQGTGA. Trimming took off 5 bases at V and 0 bases at J, with 12 bases between the two ends. This chain's CDR3 is CASSPPGASTDTQYF. For the CDR3, the DNA is TGTGCCAGCAGCCCACCTGGAGCAAGCACAGATACGCAGTATTTT.

As concerns this clone: Germline is not matched at one junction end, which may reflect a read error. This chain links TRBV14 with TRBJ2-1, with 9 bases aligning to TRBD2. Germline V CDR1 and CDR2: SGHDN, FVKESK. This CDR3 has 13 residues. The CDR3 sequence: CASSQELLAGPIF. In DNA form, the CDR3 reads TGTGCCAGCAGCCAAGAGCTTCTAGCGGGGCCAATCTTC.

This rearrangement joins TRBV6-5 to TRBJ1-4; D is ambiguous. Germline values: CDR1 MNHEY, CDR2 SVGAGI. The CDR3 is 14 amino acids. Trimming stripped 6 bases from V and 4 bases from J, with 12 bases between. For the CDR3, the DNA is TGTGCCAGCAGAGCCCTAGGAAATAATGAAAAACTGTTTTTT. Encoded protein: CASRALGNNEKLFF.

The CDR3 DNA is TGTGCCAGCAGCTTCCTGGGACAGGGGTCTTACGGCTACACCTTC. Amino acids: CASSFLGQGSYGYTF. The genes are TRBV5-8 and TRBJ1-2, with 10 nucleotides matching TRBD1. Germline lookup yields CDR1 SGHTS and CDR2 YDEGEE. CDR3 length: 15 amino acids. The junction had 9 bases not matched to a gene; V was cut back by 2 bases and J by 8 bases.

V is TRBV30 and J is TRBJ2-2, with D unresolved. From germline, CDR1 is GTSNPN and CDR2 SVGIG (reference sequence). The CDR3 consists of 14 residues. Trimming removed 2 bases at V and 1 base at J, with 8 bases between. CDR3 region: CAWSLGLNTGELFF. The CDR3 DNA reads as TGTGCCTGGAGTCTAGGTCTGAACACCGGGGAGCTGTTTTTT.

V usage is TRBV3-1 (or the pseudogene TRBV3-2) and J usage is TRBJ1-1; maybe TRBD1 (6 bases). Trimming took off 3 bases at V and 5 bases at J, with 13 bases between the two ends. Germline V gene sequence: CDR1 LGHDT, CDR2 YNNKEL (reference sequence). This CDR3 is built from 14 residues. CDR3 nucleotide sequence: TGTGCCAGCAGCCACGGGATAGGGGGAACTGAAGCTTTCTTT. It translates to CASSHGIGGTEAFF.

V and J are TRBV30 and TRBJ1-5; D is unclear. CDR1 is GTSNPN, CDR2 SVGIG, per germline (reference sequence). This CDR3 is 14 amino acids long. With 0 bases removed from V and 7 bases from J, the gap between germline ends came to 13 bases. The CDR3 reads CAWSVVSVVQPQHF. The DNA for the CDR3 is TGTGCCTGGAGTGTGGTATCGGTCGTGCAGCCCCAGCATTTT.

V usage is TRBV29-1 and J usage is TRBJ2-5, with D unresolved. The CDR3 has 10 residues. With 4 bases removed from V and 5 bases from J, the gap between germline ends came to 5 bases. Germline loops: CDR1 SQVTM, CDR2 ANQGSEA. CDR3 protein: CSVVRETQYF. The CDR3 DNA sequence: TGCAGCGTTGTGCGGGAGACCCAGTACTTC.

This clone was seen a handful of times. The rearrangement uses TRBV19 and TRBJ1-4; D not resolved. V lost 8 bases to trimming and J lost 8 bases, with 12 bases between them. The CDR3 sequence is 12 residues long. CDR1 and CDR2 (germline): LNHDA, SQIVND (reference sequence). The CDR3 reads CASDPGSEKLFF. CDR3 sequence (DNA): TGTGCCAGTGACCCCGGGAGCGAAAAACTGTTTTTT. Full variable domain (remainder filled in from reference TRBV19 and TRBJ1-4): DGGITQSPKYLFRKEGQNVTLSCEQNLNHDAMYWYRQDPGQGLRLIYYSQIVNDFQKGDIAEGYSVSREKKESFPLTVTSAQKNPTAFYLCASDPGSEKLFFGSGTQLSVL.